A single sample gave rise to the 8 T cell receptor beta chains below, sequenced in a study of shared clonotypes between healthy human individuals. Repertoires were generated with immunoSEQ multiplex PCR, while TCRdb's copy carries only in-frame clones and drops some. The sample lists roughly 300,000 clones; around 90% were seen once. The sequencing sample was made of memory CD8+ T cells sorted from blood. Stated subset: CD45RO+ cells pooled with CCR7-negative TemRA cells. The receptor source for this set is a man aged 18 to 35 in good health.

This rearrangement joins TRBV9 to TRBJ2-2; unclear D gene. The germline V gene encodes CDR1 SGDLS and CDR2 YYNGEE. The CDR3 extends over 12 amino acids. V dropped 0 bases and J dropped 4 bases, with 1 base sitting between them. This CDR3 reads CASSVATGELFF. For the CDR3, the DNA is TGTGCCAGCAGCGTAGCCACCGGGGAGCTGTTTTTT.

This clone was detected a few times. This rearrangement joins TRBV7-6 to TRBJ1-6, with TRBD1 matching 7 bases. In germline, CDR1 is SGHVS, CDR2 FNYEAQ. J lost 7 bases, V lost 4 bases, and 10 bases had no gene match. The CDR3 covers 16 residues. The CDR3 DNA is TGTGCCAGCAGCTACCTCGACAGGGAGCGAAATTCACCCCTCCACTTT. Translated, it gives CASSYLDRERNSPLHF.

The gene calls are TRBV10-3 and TRBJ1-3; D gene uncertain. Germline V gene sequence: CDR1 ENHRY, CDR2 SYGVKD. The CDR3 consists of 15 residues. V dropped 6 bases and J dropped 0 bases, with 12 bases sitting between them. The CDR3 sequence: CAIRSTNPSGNTIYF. CDR3 DNA sequence: TGTGCCATCAGATCCACCAACCCCTCTGGAAACACCATATATTTT.

The chain uses TRBV4-3 and TRBJ2-5, with D unresolved. This CDR3 spans 16 amino acids. Germline values: CDR1 LGHNA, CDR2 YSLEER. V dropped 0 bases and J dropped 3 bases, with 14 bases sitting between them. CDR3 coding DNA: TGCGCCAGCAGCCAAGATCATTTCTTAGAGGAAGAGACCCAGTACTTC. Its translation: CASSQDHFLEEETQYF.

The V gene is TRBV7-2, the J gene TRBJ1-2; D unclear. Germline assignment: CDR1 SGHTA and CDR2 FQGNSA. The CDR3 length is 14 residues. Trimming stripped 1 base from V and 4 bases from J, with 10 bases between. The CDR3 coding sequence is TGTGCCAGCAGCTTAGTAAGGCAGTTCTATGGCTACACCTTC. This encodes CASSLVRQFYGYTF.

V and J are TRBV27 and TRBJ1-2; 7 nucleotides match TRBD1. J was trimmed by 4 bases and V by 5 bases; bases with no gene match: 7. The CDR3 extends over 14 amino acids. Germline lookup yields CDR1 MNHEY and CDR2 SMNVEV (reference sequence). In nucleotides, the CDR3 is TGTGCCAGCAGTCCGACAGGGCCAAGCTATGGCTACACCTTC. Amino acid sequence: CASSPTGPSYGYTF.

The chain joins TRBV9 to TRBJ1-6, with 7 bases fitting TRBD1. Unmatched junction bases numbered 3, after V lost 3 bases and J lost 3 bases. The CDR3 runs to 15 residues. Germline assignment: CDR1 SGDLS and CDR2 YYNGEE. The CDR3 nucleotides read TGTGCCAGCAGCGACAGGGGCGGCTATAATTCACCCCTCCACTTT. Translated: CASSDRGGYNSPLHF.

The gene calls are TRBV30 and TRBJ1-6, with D uncertain. Germline values: CDR1 GTSNPN, CDR2 SVGIG (reference sequence). CDR3 length: 14 residues. The germline V and J ends were trimmed by 5 bases and 3 bases, with 11 bases remaining between them. The CDR3 bases are TGTGCCTGGGACATGGAGAACTATAATTCACCCCTCCACTTT. Protein product: CAWDMENYNSPLHF.